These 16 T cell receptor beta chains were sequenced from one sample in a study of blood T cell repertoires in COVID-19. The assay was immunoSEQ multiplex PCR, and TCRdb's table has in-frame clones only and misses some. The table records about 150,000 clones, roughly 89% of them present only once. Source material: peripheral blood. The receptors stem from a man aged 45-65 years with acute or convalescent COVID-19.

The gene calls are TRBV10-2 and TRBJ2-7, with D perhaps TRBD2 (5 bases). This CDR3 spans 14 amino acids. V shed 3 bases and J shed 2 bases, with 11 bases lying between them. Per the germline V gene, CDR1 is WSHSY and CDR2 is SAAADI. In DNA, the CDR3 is TGCGCCAGCAGTGAAATGACGGGGACCTACGAGCAGTACGTC. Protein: CASSEMTGTYEQYV.

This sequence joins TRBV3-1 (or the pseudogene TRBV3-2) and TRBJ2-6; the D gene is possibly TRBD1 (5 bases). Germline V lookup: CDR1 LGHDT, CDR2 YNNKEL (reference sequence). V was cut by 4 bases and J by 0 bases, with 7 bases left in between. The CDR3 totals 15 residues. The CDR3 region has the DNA TGTGCCAGCAGCCCCGACAGCTCTGGGGCCAACGTCCTGACTTTC. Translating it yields CASSPDSSGANVLTF.

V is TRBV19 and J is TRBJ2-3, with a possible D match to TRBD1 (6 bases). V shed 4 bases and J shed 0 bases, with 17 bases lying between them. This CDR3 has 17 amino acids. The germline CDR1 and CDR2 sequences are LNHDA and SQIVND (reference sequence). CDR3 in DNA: TGTGCCAGTAGTAGGAAGACAGGTGCCCATAGCACAGATACGCAGTATTTT. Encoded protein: CASSRKTGAHSTDTQYF.

The CDR3 loop reads CASRTEMNTEAFF. The CDR3 DNA reads as TGTGCCAGCCGGACAGAGATGAACACTGAAGCTTTCTTT. V gene TRBV27 combines with J gene TRBJ1-1, with TRBD1 as a possible D gene (6 bases). Trimming took 8 bases from V and 0 from J, leaving 10 bases between them. CDR1 and CDR2 (germline): MNHEY, SMNVEV (reference sequence). The CDR3 consists of 13 residues.

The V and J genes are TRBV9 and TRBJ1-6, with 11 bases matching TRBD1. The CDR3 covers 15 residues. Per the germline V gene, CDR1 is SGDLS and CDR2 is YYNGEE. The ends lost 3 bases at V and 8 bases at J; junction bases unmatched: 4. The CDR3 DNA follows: TGTGCCAGCAGCGGGGGACAGGGGGGGCATTCACCCCTCCACTTT. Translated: CASSGGQGGHSPLHF.

CDR3 DNA sequence: TGTGCCAGCAGCCAAGATCAGGGCGAGAGCTCTGGAAACACCATATATTTT. It is translated as CASSQDQGESSGNTIYF. The rearrangement uses TRBV3-1 (or the pseudogene TRBV3-2) and TRBJ1-3, with D tentatively TRBD1 (5 bases). The germline gives CDR1 LGHDT, CDR2 YNNKEL (reference sequence). The CDR3 is made up of 17 amino acids. Trimming left V 0 bases short and J 0 bases short, with 12 bases between.

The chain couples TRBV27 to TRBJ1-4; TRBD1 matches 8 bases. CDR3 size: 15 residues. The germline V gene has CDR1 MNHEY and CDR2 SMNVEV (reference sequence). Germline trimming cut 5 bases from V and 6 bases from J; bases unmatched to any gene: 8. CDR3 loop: CASSPDRGKDEKLFF. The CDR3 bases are TGTGCCAGCAGTCCAGACAGGGGAAAGGATGAAAAACTGTTTTTT.

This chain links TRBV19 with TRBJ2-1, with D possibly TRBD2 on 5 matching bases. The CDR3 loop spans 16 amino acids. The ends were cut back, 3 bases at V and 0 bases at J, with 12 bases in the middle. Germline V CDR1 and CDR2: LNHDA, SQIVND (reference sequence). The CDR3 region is CASSMPRASSYNEQFF. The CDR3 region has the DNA TGTGCCAGTAGTATGCCGCGGGCGAGCTCCTACAATGAGCAGTTCTTC.

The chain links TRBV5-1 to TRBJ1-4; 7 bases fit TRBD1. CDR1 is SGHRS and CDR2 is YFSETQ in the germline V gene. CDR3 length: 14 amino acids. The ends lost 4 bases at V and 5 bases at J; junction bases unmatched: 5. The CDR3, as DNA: TGCGCCAGCAGCCCGGGACAGCTAAATGAAAAACTGTTTTTT. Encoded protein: CASSPGQLNEKLFF.

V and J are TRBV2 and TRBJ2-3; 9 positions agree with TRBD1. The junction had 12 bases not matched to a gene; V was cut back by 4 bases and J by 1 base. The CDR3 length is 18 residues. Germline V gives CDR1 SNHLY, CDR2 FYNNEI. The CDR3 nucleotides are TGTGCCAGCAGTGCTGGACAGGGGTACCTTTTGGGCACAGATACGCAGTATTTT. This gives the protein CASSAGQGYLLGTDTQYF.

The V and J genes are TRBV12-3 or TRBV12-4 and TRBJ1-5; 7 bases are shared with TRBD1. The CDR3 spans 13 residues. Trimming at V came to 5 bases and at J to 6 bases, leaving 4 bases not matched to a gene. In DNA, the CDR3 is TGTGCCAGCAGTCCCCAGGGGGGTCAGCCCCAGCATTTT. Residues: CASSPQGGQPQHF.

CDR3 DNA: TGTGCCAGCAGCGGGCTAGAGTCAGGGAGGAATCAGCCCCAGCATTTT. Its protein is CASSGLESGRNQPQHF. The rearrangement links TRBV6-6 to TRBJ1-5; D is perhaps TRBD1 (5 bases). Trimming stripped 6 bases from V and 4 bases from J, with 19 bases between. The CDR3 consists of 16 residues. CDR1 and CDR2 from the germline V gene are MNHNY and SVGAGI (reference sequence).

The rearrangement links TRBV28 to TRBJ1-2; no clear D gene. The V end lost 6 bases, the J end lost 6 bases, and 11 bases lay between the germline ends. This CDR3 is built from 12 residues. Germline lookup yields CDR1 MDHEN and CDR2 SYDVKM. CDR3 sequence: CASSPGFDGYTF. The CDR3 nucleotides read TGTGCCAGCAGCCCAGGTTTCGATGGCTACACCTTC.

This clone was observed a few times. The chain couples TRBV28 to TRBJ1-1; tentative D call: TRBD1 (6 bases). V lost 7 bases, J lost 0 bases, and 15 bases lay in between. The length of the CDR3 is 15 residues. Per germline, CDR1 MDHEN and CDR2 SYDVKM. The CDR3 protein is CASTIGGRLNTEAFF. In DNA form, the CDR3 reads TGTGCCAGCACCATCGGGGGGCGATTGAACACTGAAGCTTTCTTT.

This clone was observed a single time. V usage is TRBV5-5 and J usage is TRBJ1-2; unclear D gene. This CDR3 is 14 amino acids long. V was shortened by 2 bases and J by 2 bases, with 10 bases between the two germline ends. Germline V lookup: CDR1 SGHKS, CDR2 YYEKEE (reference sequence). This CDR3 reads CASSLTPENYGYTF. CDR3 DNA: TGTGCCAGCAGCTTAACCCCAGAAAACTATGGCTACACCTTC. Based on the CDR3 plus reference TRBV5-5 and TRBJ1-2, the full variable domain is DAGVTQSPTHLIKTRGQQVTLRCSPISGHKSVSWYQQVLGQGPQFIFQYYEKEERGRGNFPDRFSARQFPNYSSELNVNALLLGDSALYLCASSLTPENYGYTFGSGTRLTVV.

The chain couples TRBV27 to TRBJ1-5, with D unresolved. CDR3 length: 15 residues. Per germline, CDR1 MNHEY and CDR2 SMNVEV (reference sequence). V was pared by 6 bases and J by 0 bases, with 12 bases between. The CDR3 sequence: CASRKLSGSNQPQHF. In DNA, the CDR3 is TGTGCCAGCAGAAAACTTTCAGGTAGCAATCAGCCCCAGCATTTT.